Following are 2 T cell receptor beta chains from one sample sequenced in a study of CD8 T cells in ankylosing spondylitis. Findings and caveats of the study: It appeared that ankylosing spondylitis blood was characterized by a TCR beta motif of roughly 8 highly homologous variants.

Via MiXCR, TCRdb re-called the 5' RACE reads, giving one row per CDR3 protein. Found here are 450,000 or so distinct CDR3 sequences, roughly a quarter of them singletons; the top ten hold roughly 1%. The antigens for these receptors are not known. The sample comprised blood, either unsorted or a sorted T cell fraction (not recorded which). The receptor set was obtained from a male donor with ankylosing spondylitis.

The V gene is TRBV20-1, the J gene TRBJ1-1; perhaps TRBD1 as D (6 bases). Germline V gene lookup returns CDR1 DFQATT and CDR2 SNEGSKA (reference sequence). The CDR3 is 13 amino acids. Deletions cut 0 bases from V and 11 bases from J, with 16 bases between. CDR3 nucleotides: TGCAGTGCTAGAGATATGGGGGCAGGGCTGGCTTTCTTT. Translating gives CSARDMGAGLAFF.

This clonotype was observed a handful of times. This sequence joins TRBV10-2 and TRBJ2-1; weak D call: TRBD1 (5 bases). Trimming removed 5 bases from V and 2 bases from J, with 7 bases in between. Germline lookup yields CDR1 WSHSY and CDR2 SAAADI. The CDR3 sequence is 13 residues long. CDR3 sequence (DNA): TGCGCCAGCAGTAGGGGTCCCTACAATGAGCAGTTCTTC. Translating gives CASSRGPYNEQFF.